The present T cell receptor (beta chain) was sequenced within a study of blood T cell repertoires in COVID-19. The wider study: The United States, Italy and Spain provided the acute and convalescent COVID-19 samples. T cells, B-cell-depleted T cells, or PBMCs supplied cDNA or gDNA.

With 0 bases removed from V and 2 bases from J, the gap between germline ends came to 14 bases. The CDR3 is 16 residues long. Germline V gives CDR1 SGDLS, CDR2 YYNGEE. Under the authors' procedure: Estimation of nucleated cell counts was performed using reference gene primer amplification. Profiled with immunoSEQ multiplex PCR; TCRdb holds only in-frame clones, not every one. V and J calls and clone size are copied from that table; D and trimming were computed from the DNA. This table holds around 62,000 clones, 88% found once. The rearrangement uses TRBV9 and TRBJ1-1, with D possibly matching TRBD1 (5 bases). The receptor comes from a human donor in a cohort sampled during active COVID-19. Sample: peripheral blood. The CDR3 region is CASSVATGPVNTEAFF. The CDR3 DNA sequence: TGTGCCAGCAGCGTAGCTACAGGTCCGGTAAACACTGAAGCTTTCTTT. Full variable domain (rest looked up from reference TRBV9 and TRBJ1-1): DSGVTQTPKHLITATGQRVTLRCSPRSGDLSVYWYQQSLDQGLQFLIQYYNGEERAKGNILERFSAQQFPDLHSELNLSSLELGDSALYFCASSVATGPVNTEAFFGQGTRLTVV.